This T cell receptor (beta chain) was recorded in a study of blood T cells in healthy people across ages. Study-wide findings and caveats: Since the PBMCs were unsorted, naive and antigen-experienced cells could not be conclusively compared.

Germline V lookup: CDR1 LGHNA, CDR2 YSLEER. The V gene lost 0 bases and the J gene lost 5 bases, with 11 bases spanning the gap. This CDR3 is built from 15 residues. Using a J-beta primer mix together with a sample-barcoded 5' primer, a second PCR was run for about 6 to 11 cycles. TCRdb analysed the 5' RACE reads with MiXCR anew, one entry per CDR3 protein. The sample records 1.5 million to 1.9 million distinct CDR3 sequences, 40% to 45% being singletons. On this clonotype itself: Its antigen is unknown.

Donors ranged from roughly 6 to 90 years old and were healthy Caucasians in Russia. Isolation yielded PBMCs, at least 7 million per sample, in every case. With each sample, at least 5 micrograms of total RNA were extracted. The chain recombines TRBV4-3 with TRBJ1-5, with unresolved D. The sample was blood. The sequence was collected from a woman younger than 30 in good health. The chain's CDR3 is CASSQDPRGDQPQHF. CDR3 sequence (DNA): TGCGCCAGCAGCCAAGATCCACGGGGTGATCAGCCCCAGCATTTT.